This T cell receptor (beta chain) derives from a study of blood T cell repertoires in COVID-19. Whole-study context: Italy, Spain and the United States were the sources of the convalescent and acute COVID-19 samples. PBMCs, B-cell-depleted T cells, or T cells provided the cDNA or gDNA that made up the material.

With 6 bases removed from V and 2 bases from J, the gap between germline ends came to 10 bases. There are 13 residues in the CDR3. CDR1 and CDR2 from the germline V gene are MNHEY and SVGAGI. Authors' processing steps: Researchers report that nucleated cell counts were estimated from reference gene primer amplification. The assay was immunoSEQ multiplex PCR, and TCRdb's table has in-frame clones only and misses some. The D gene and trimming were derived from the DNA, and the V and J assignments and clone size from that table. This sample has approximately 140,000 clones, with 85% to 90% found just once.

Sequencing used peripheral blood. The sequence was obtained from a woman in her 40s with acute or convalescent COVID-19. The genes are TRBV6-5 and TRBJ1-2; D remains unclear. This CDR3 is CASRYTVNYGYTF. Written as DNA, the CDR3 is TGTGCCAGCAGATATACAGTGAACTATGGCTACACCTTC.